This T cell receptor (beta chain) appears in the sequencing data of a study of patients and donors after allogeneic stem cell transplantation. One entry per CDR3 protein, called by TCRdb with MiXCR from the RT-PCR reads. This repertoire shows under 30,000 distinct CDR3 sequences, approximately 39% found once; its top ten account for 65% to 80%. V lost 7 bases and J lost 4, with 16 bases in between. The germline CDR1 and CDR2 sequences are MDHEN and SYDVKM. The CDR3 spans 14 residues. The receptor's source is a human donor who was either an allogeneic HSCT recipient or a stem cell or donor lymphocyte infusion donor (not recorded which). It is not recorded whose cells these are; they may come from a transplant donor. The chain uses TRBV28 and TRBJ1-1, with TRBD1 as a possible D gene (5 bases). Material for sequencing was blood, either unsorted or a sorted T cell fraction (not recorded which). The CDR3 DNA is TGTGCCAGCACCCCCACAGGCAGGGCCACTGAAGCTTTCTTT. Translated, it gives CASTPTGRATEAFF.